Listed below are T cell receptor beta chains from one sample, sequenced in a study of blood T cell repertoires in COVID-19. Assay used: immunoSEQ multiplex PCR; TCRdb lists only in-frame clones, some missing. Among 200,000 to 250,000 clones listed, around 90% were seen once. Material for sequencing was peripheral blood. All receptors derive from a man in his fifties or sixties who had recovered from COVID-19. CDR3s include the opening cysteine and the closing phenylalanine or tryptophan. Each record gives: D gene, clone size, J gene, V gene, CDR3 length, CDR3 DNA, CDR3 protein. The D gene is left open where the match is weak. Not every row has a clone size; where given, it reads once, few, many or a size class.

TRBD2	NA	TRBJ2-7	TRBV6-6	16	TGTGCCAGCAGCTCCGTTTTGGGACTAGCGGGAGACGAGCAGTACTTC	CASSSVLGLAGDEQYF
TRBD1	NA	TRBJ1-6	TRBV6-5	16	TGTGCCAGCAGTTACTCCGGAGGGGGCCGTAATTCACCCCTCCACTTT	CASSYSGGGRNSPLHF
NA	NA	TRBJ2-5	TRBV13	15	TGTGCCAGCAGCTTCAGGGGGAGGACTCAGGAGACCCAGTACTTC	CASSFRGRTQETQYF
NA	NA	TRBJ2-1	TRBV19	19	TGTGCCAGTCGTGATGGGGGACTTGGCCTTCCCCGCTCCTACAATGAGCAGTTCTTC	CASRDGGLGLPRSYNEQFF
TRBD1	NA	TRBJ1-1	TRBV18	14	TGTGCCAGCTCACAAGGACAGGGTTTTGTCGAAGCTTTCTTT	CASSQGQGFVEAFF
NA	NA	TRBJ1-5	TRBV19	14	TGTGCCAGTAGTATAGATCTGACGGGTATGACCCAGCATTTT	CASSIDLTGMTQHF
NA	NA	TRBJ2-1	TRBV24-1	13	TGTGCCACCAGTGGAATGGACAGAAATGAGCAGTTCTTC	CATSGMDRNEQFF
NA	NA	TRBJ2-2	TRBV6-6	17	TGTGCCAGCAGTCTTGGGATGGGGGCCATATCAACCGGGGAGCTGTTTTTT	CASSLGMGAISTGELFF
TRBD1	NA	TRBJ2-1	TRBV7-6	13	TGTGCCAGCAGCTCCACGACAGGGACTGAGCAGTTCTTC	CASSSTTGTEQFF
NA	once	TRBJ1-2	TRBV27	15	TGTGCCAGCAGTGGTGTCAGGGGTCTTCCCTATGGCTACACCTTC	CASSGVRGLPYGYTF
TRBD1	NA	TRBJ1-4	TRBV5-1	16	TGCGCCAGCAGCCCGGATGGACAGGGGGCTAATGAAAAACTGTTTTTT	CASSPDGQGANEKLFF
NA	NA	TRBJ1-2	TRBV19	18	TGTGCCAGTAGTATGACTGGCAGGGCACCCGTTTGGTGGGATGGCTACACCTTC	CASSMTGRAPVWWDGYTF
TRBD1	once	TRBJ2-7	TRBV12-5	13	TGTGCTAGTGGCCGGACCGGGACAGGCGAGCAGTACTTC	CASGRTGTGEQYF
TRBD1	NA	TRBJ1-2	TRBV27	14	TGTGCCAGCAGTTTATTGGGGACAGGGGTGGGCTACACCTTC	CASSLLGTGVGYTF
NA	NA	TRBJ1-3	TRBV27	17	TGTGCCAGCAGTTATCCAAAGTATGGACTCTCTGGAAACACCATATATTTT	CASSYPKYGLSGNTIYF
NA	NA	TRBJ1-3	TRBV7-2	13	TGTGCCAGCAGCTTATCCTCGGGAAACACCATATATTTT	CASSLSSGNTIYF
TRBD2	NA	TRBJ2-7	TRBV9	15	TGTGCCAGCAGCGCCCGCGGGACTAGCAATCACGAGCAGTACTTC	CASSARGTSNHEQYF
NA	NA	TRBJ1-3	TRBV2	16	TGTGCCAGCAGTGAAGGAGGTGGCACCTCTGGAAACACCATATATTTT	CASSEGGGTSGNTIYF
NA	NA	TRBJ2-7	TRBV7-2	14	TGTGCCAGCAGCTTAGTTGGGAGGTTAAACGAGCAGTACTTC	CASSLVGRLNEQYF
TRBD2	NA	TRBJ2-3	TRBV7-9	16	TGTGCCAGCAGCTTAATGGTAGCGGGAGGGGTAGATACGCAGTATTTT	CASSLMVAGGVDTQYF
NA	NA	TRBJ1-4	TRBV18	14	TGTGCCAGCTCACTACGTACAGTGACTGAAAAACTGTTTTTT	CASSLRTVTEKLFF
TRBD1	NA	TRBJ1-1	TRBV7-2	14	TGTGCCAGCGGTCCGACAGGGGATACGACTGAAGCTTTCTTT	CASGPTGDTTEAFF
NA	NA	TRBJ1-1	TRBV12-3/TRBV12-4	13	TGTGCCAGCAGCCCAGGATCAAACACTGAAGCTTTCTTT	CASSPGSNTEAFF
NA	once	TRBJ2-1	TRBV5-1	15	TGCGCCAGCAGCCCGCGGGTAGGGGGCTACAATGAGCAGTTCTTC	CASSPRVGGYNEQFF
NA	NA	TRBJ2-1	TRBV4-2	14	TGTGCCAGCAGCCAAGATCAAGGGGCGGTTGAGCAGTTCTTC	CASSQDQGAVEQFF
NA	NA	TRBJ2-5	TRBV5-4	14	TGTGCCAGCAGCCCAAAGTGGGCTGAGGAGACCCAGTACTTC	CASSPKWAEETQYF
TRBD2	NA	TRBJ2-1	TRBV4-2	17	TGTGCCAGCAGCCAAGACGGGAGGGTTACCCCCTACAATGAGCAGTTCTTC	CASSQDGRVTPYNEQFF
NA	NA	TRBJ1-4	TRBV5-6	17	TGTGCCAGCAGCTTGTTCTCGCTCCGCGCAACTAATGAAAAACTGTTTTTT	CASSLFSLRATNEKLFF
NA	NA	TRBJ1-1	TRBV7-9	13	TGTGCCAGCTCCGATCTGGGAGGGACTGAAGCTTTCTTT	CASSDLGGTEAFF
TRBD1	NA	TRBJ2-7	TRBV7-3	15	TGTGCCAGCAGCTTAGGGAGACAGGGGGTTTACGAGCAGTACTTC	CASSLGRQGVYEQYF
TRBD1	NA	TRBJ2-1	TRBV5-1	14	TGCGCCAGCAGCTGGGGACAGACCTACAATGAGCAGTTCTTC	CASSWGQTYNEQFF
TRBD2	NA	TRBJ2-3	TRBV6-5	14	TGTGCCAGCAGCCGTAGCGGGAGCACAGATACGCAGTATTTT	CASSRSGSTDTQYF
TRBD1	once	TRBJ2-3	TRBV7-3	15	TGTGCCAGCAGCTTACGTAGACAGGGCCCTGGGACGCAGTATTTT	CASSLRRQGPGTQYF
TRBD2	NA	TRBJ2-7	TRBV11-2	16	TGTGCCAGCAGCTTAACGGCTAGCGGGGGGAAAGACGAGCAGTACTTC	CASSLTASGGKDEQYF
NA	NA	TRBJ2-3	TRBV7-8	16	TGTGCCAGCAGCTTGGGGGGGGCCCGTAGCCTTCATACGCAGTATTTT	CASSLGGARSLHTQYF
TRBD1	NA	TRBJ1-2	TRBV5-1	15	TGCGCCAGCAGCCCCTTGACAGGGTCTAACTATGGCTACACCTTC	CASSPLTGSNYGYTF
NA	NA	TRBJ2-7	TRBV14	15	TGTGCCAGCAGCCAAGATTGGGGCAGGAACTACGAGCAGTACTTC	CASSQDWGRNYEQYF
NA	NA	TRBJ1-5	TRBV5-8	15	TGTGCCAGCAGCTTGGGGACCGGGGGTCAGGAGTCCCAGCATTTT	CASSLGTGGQESQHF
NA	NA	TRBJ2-6	TRBV21-1	17	TGTGCCAGCAGCTCCCGGGACAGGTACTCTGGGGCCAACGTCCTGACTTTC	CASSSRDRYSGANVLTF
NA	NA	TRBJ2-7	TRBV5-1	13	TGCGCCAGGGAGGGGGCGGACTCCTACGAGCAGTACTTC	CAREGADSYEQYF
NA	NA	TRBJ2-2	TRBV6-6	15	TGTGCCTGCCGGCGGTGGGGCCAGCACGCCGGGGAGCTGTTTTTT	CACRRWGQHAGELFF
TRBD2	once	TRBJ2-1	TRBV6-2/TRBV6-3	17	TGTGCCAGCAGTCGTACCGGGACTACCAGGAGTTTTAATGAGCAGTTCTTC	CASSRTGTTRSFNEQFF
TRBD1	NA	TRBJ1-1	TRBV18	16	TGTGCCAGCTCTCTCTGGAGGACAGGGGAAAACACTGAAGCTTTCTTT	CASSLWRTGENTEAFF
TRBD1	NA	TRBJ2-3	TRBV6-5	11	TGTGCCAGCAGTCAGGGGGCCACGCAGTATTTT	CASSQGATQYF
TRBD2	NA	TRBJ2-1	TRBV3-1/TRBV3-2	13	TGTGCCAGCAGCCAAGAACTAGCGGGAAGGGAGTTCTTC	CASSQELAGREFF
NA	once	TRBJ2-2	TRBV7-3	15	TGTGCCAGCAGCTTAAGCGACAGGCCCACCGGGGAGCTGTTTTTT	CASSLSDRPTGELFF
NA	NA	TRBJ1-2	TRBV5-1	13	TGCGCCAGCAGCTCGGACAGTAACTATGGCTACACCTTC	CASSSDSNYGYTF
NA	NA	TRBJ1-1	TRBV5-1	14	TGCGCCAGCAGCCCGGAGGGACGGGGCACTGAAGCTTTCTTT	CASSPEGRGTEAFF
TRBD2	NA	TRBJ2-2	TRBV4-3	18	TGCGCCAGCAGCCAAGTAGTTAGCGGGAGGGCGAACACCGGGGAGCTGTTTTTT	CASSQVVSGRANTGELFF
TRBD2	once	TRBJ2-3	TRBV25-1	18	TGTGCCAGCAGTGAACTGGGGACTAGCGGGAGTGGTAAAGATACGCAGTATTTT	CASSELGTSGSGKDTQYF
NA	once	TRBJ1-4	TRBV7-2	13	TGTGCCAGCAGGGCAGATATAAATGAAAAACTGTTTTTT	CASRADINEKLFF
NA	NA	TRBJ1-1	TRBV28	16	TGTGCCAGCAGTTTAATTTCAGGGCAAGAGGACACTGAAGCTTTCTTT	CASSLISGQEDTEAFF
TRBD1	once	TRBJ1-2	TRBV7-8	15	TGTGCCAGCAGCTTAGGGAGGACAGGGGACGATGGCTACACCTTC	CASSLGRTGDDGYTF
TRBD1	NA	TRBJ2-2	TRBV5-4	15	TGTGCCAGCAGCCAACGGGACAGGGACACCGGGGAGCTGTTTTTT	CASSQRDRDTGELFF
NA	few	TRBJ2-3	TRBV2	14	TGTGCCAGCAGTGAATCGAGGGGCACAGATACGCAGTATTTT	CASSESRGTDTQYF
NA	NA	TRBJ2-2	TRBV30	13	TGTGCCTGGAGGGAGGGGTACACCGGGGAGCTGTTTTTT	CAWREGYTGELFF
NA	few	TRBJ2-3	TRBV5-1	15	TGCGCCAGCAGCCCGTGGGAGGCCTCGACAGATACGCAGTATTTT	CASSPWEASTDTQYF
NA	few	TRBJ1-5	TRBV5-6	15	TGTGCCAGCAGCCTATCTTCAGGGGTTGCTCAGCCCCAGCATTTT	CASSLSSGVAQPQHF
NA	NA	TRBJ1-2	TRBV30	12	TGTGCCTGGAGTCTACAGGACAGCACCTACACCTTC	CAWSLQDSTYTF